Below, 6 T cell receptor beta chains from the same sample are listed, as sequenced in a study of T cell repertoires in cytomegalovirus infection. TCRdb recomputed calls from the reads with MiXCR, one row per CDR3 protein. The sample holds around 78,000 distinct CDR3 sequences, about 24% seen once. Their cognate antigens are unknown. The specimen was CD8+ T cells from cultured PBMCs, collected from culture after CMV antigen stimulation. These receptors were obtained from a human donor in good health (CMV status not recorded). Some clones in this sample may be carry-over from other donors' samples.

The J gene is TRBJ2-7, the V gene TRBV29-1; 7 positions match TRBD2. The CDR3 is 15 residues long. The germline gives CDR1 SQVTM, CDR2 ANQGSEA. V lost 2 bases, J lost 0 bases, and 7 bases stayed unmatched. The CDR3 loop is CSVERWSGDSYEQYF. Here the CDR3 DNA reads TGCAGCGTTGAAAGGTGGAGCGGGGACTCCTACGAGCAGTACTTC.

The rearrangement uses TRBV29-1 and TRBJ1-1, with a weak D call TRBD1 (5 bases). The germline gives CDR1 SQVTM, CDR2 ANQGSEA. The CDR3 consists of 16 residues. Deletions cut 4 bases from V and 0 bases from J, with 18 bases between. CDR3 loop: CSVVGEDGTVNTEAFF. The CDR3 coding sequence is TGCAGCGTTGTGGGGGAAGACGGGACGGTGAACACTGAAGCTTTCTTT.

The V call is TRBV19, the J call TRBJ2-7; D may match TRBD1 or TRBD2 (5 bases each). The CDR3 has 14 amino acids. Germline CDR1 LNHDA, CDR2 SQIVND (reference sequence). Trimming took off 5 bases at V and 9 bases at J, with 20 bases between the two ends. The CDR3, as DNA: TGTGCCAGTAGTCCGGAAGAGGGGCCCTTGGCGCAGTACTTC. It codes for CASSPEEGPLAQYF. Using reference TRBV19 and TRBJ2-7 for the parts outside the CDR3, the full variable domain is DGGITQSPKYLFRKEGQNVTLSCEQNLNHDAMYWYRQDPGQGLRLIYYSQIVNDFQKGDIAEGYSVSREKKESFPLTVTSAQKNPTAFYLCASSPEEGPLAQYFGPGTRLTVT.

The rearrangement joins TRBV27 to TRBJ1-1, with 7 bases lining up with TRBD1. This CDR3 contains 13 residues. The V gene end was trimmed by 9 bases and the J gene end by 1 base; junction bases not matched to a gene: 5. CDR1 is MNHEY, CDR2 SMNVEV, per germline (reference sequence). CDR3 nucleotide sequence: TGTGCCAGTAGACAGGGACAGAACACTGAAGCTTTCTTT. Translating gives CASRQGQNTEAFF.

The V and J genes are TRBV6-2 or TRBV6-3 and TRBJ1-2; tentative D call: TRBD1 (5 bases). The CDR3 is made up of 15 amino acids. The V gene lost 0 bases and the J gene lost 3 bases, with 11 bases spanning the gap. Germline V CDR1 and CDR2: MNHEY, SVGEGT. In DNA, the CDR3 is TGTGCCAGCAGTTACTCCCCCCGACAGCACTATGGCTACACCTTC. Amino acid sequence: CASSYSPRQHYGYTF.

This clonotype was seen a few times. The chain couples TRBV4-3 to TRBJ1-4; no clear D gene. Trimming removed 4 bases at V and 2 bases at J, with 17 bases between. This CDR3 has 17 amino acids. Germline lookup yields CDR1 LGHNA and CDR2 YSLEER. The CDR3 sequence: CASSPRLEGRTNEKLFF. As DNA, the CDR3 is TGCGCCAGCAGCCCCCGTCTTGAAGGGCGGACTAATGAAAAACTGTTTTTT.